The rows below give T cell receptor beta chains drawn from one sample of a study of Ad26.COV2.S vaccination and SARS-CoV-2 variants. Sequencing was performed with immunoSEQ multiplex PCR; in TCRdb, only in-frame clones are kept and a portion is missing. The sample includes a few hundred thousand clones, 80% to 90% seen only once; the top ten take about 7.4%. The specimen comprised peripheral blood, sampled in a trial of Ad26.COV2.S vaccine versus placebo. The receptors derive from a person aged 18 to 65 who received the Ad26.COV2.S COVID-19 vaccine or a placebo. Both conserved end residues are part of each CDR3. A D gene is named only where the DNA matches it firmly. Where a row states a size, it is once, few, many or the class of an expanded clone; other rows omit it.

J gene	V gene	clone size	D gene	CDR3 DNA	CDR3 protein
TRBJ2-3	TRBV9	.	.	TGTGCCAGCAGCGTAGCTTCCACTAGCACAGATACGCAGTATTTT	CASSVASTSTDTQYF
TRBJ1-2	TRBV7-9	.	.	TGTGCCAGCAGCCACCTTCCCCCCGATGGCTACACCTTC	CASSHLPPDGYTF
TRBJ1-1	TRBV20-1	.	.	TGCAGTGCCCCCTTTAACACTGAAGCTTTCTTT	CSAPFNTEAFF
TRBJ1-6	TRBV2	.	.	TGTGCCAGCAGTGATGGGAGGGGCCGCGGTTCACCCCTCCACTTT	CASSDGRGRGSPLHF
TRBJ1-5	TRBV6-5	.	.	TGTGCCAGCAAGGCATATCCGGGACAGCCCCAGCATTTT	CASKAYPGQPQHF
TRBJ2-1	TRBV4-2	few	TRBD2	TGTGCCAGCAGCCCCCAGCTCCACCGGACGCGGGGGGAGCAGTTCTTC	CASSPQLHRTRGEQFF
TRBJ1-3	TRBV7-2	.	.	TGTGCCAGCAGCTTAGTAGGAGGCTCTGGAAACACCATATATTTT	CASSLVGGSGNTIYF
TRBJ1-2	TRBV5-1	.	.	TGCGCCAGCAGCTTGGGACGGATCCCAGATGGCTACACCTTC	CASSLGRIPDGYTF
TRBJ2-2	TRBV3-1/TRBV3-2	.	.	TGTGCCAGCAGCCAAGTCGGATCGAACACCGGGGAGCTGTTTTTT	CASSQVGSNTGELFF
TRBJ1-2	TRBV2	.	.	TGTGCCAGCAGAGCCGCGTGGCAGATGTATGGCTACACCTTC	CASRAAWQMYGYTF
TRBJ1-3	TRBV5-1	.	TRBD1	TGCGCCAGCAGCTCCGGGACAGAGGGAAACACCATATATTTT	CASSSGTEGNTIYF
TRBJ1-2	TRBV5-4	.	TRBD1	TGTGCCAGCAGCGTGACAGGGCGGGGAGAGGGCTACACCTTC	CASSVTGRGEGYTF
TRBJ1-1	TRBV6-1	.	.	TGTGCCAGCAGTGAAGGGGCCCCGAGCACTGAAGCTTTCTTT	CASSEGAPSTEAFF
TRBJ2-7	TRBV2	.	.	TGTGCCAGCACCGGGGACTCCTACGAGCAGTACTTC	CASTGDSYEQYF
TRBJ1-5	TRBV6-5	.	.	TGTGCCAGCAGAAATCTGGGGAATCAGCCCCAGCATTTT	CASRNLGNQPQHF
TRBJ1-6	TRBV5-1	.	.	TGCGCCAGCAGCTTGGGCAGGGAATCACCCCTCCACTTT	CASSLGRESPLHF
TRBJ2-5	TRBV19	.	TRBD2	TGTGCCAGTAGTATCCTCCAAGGGGCGGGGGGGCCCTTGGAGACCCAGTACTTC	CASSILQGAGGPLETQYF
TRBJ2-4	TRBV7-9	.	.	TGTGCCAGCAGCTTAGGGGCCGAAGCCAAAAACATTCAGTACTTC	CASSLGAEAKNIQYF
TRBJ2-6	TRBV7-9	.	.	TGTGCCAGCAGCCCAGGACTCTGGGGGGCCAACGTCCTGACTTTC	CASSPGLWGANVLTF
TRBJ2-1	TRBV5-5	once	.	TGTGCCAGCAGCTTGGCGAACTACAGGAGGGGCTACAATGAGCAGTTCTTC	CASSLANYRRGYNEQFF
TRBJ1-3	TRBV30	.	.	TGTGCCTGGAGTCCTTCGGATTGGGGCCGCTCTGGAAACACCATATATTTT	CAWSPSDWGRSGNTIYF
TRBJ1-5	TRBV4-1	.	.	TGCGCCAGCAGCCAAGTCCCAAACCTACTCAGCAATCAGCCCCAGCATTTT	CASSQVPNLLSNQPQHF
TRBJ1-5	TRBV4-1	.	TRBD1	TGCGCCAGCAGCCAAGATCTGACAGGGGGCAATCAGCCCCAGCATTTT	CASSQDLTGGNQPQHF
TRBJ1-2	TRBV7-2	few	.	TGTGCCAGCAGCTTAGTAGGAACAGTGAATTATGGCTACACCTTC	CASSLVGTVNYGYTF
TRBJ1-1	TRBV5-1	.	.	TGCGCCCCCGAGACGGATTTTCGAAACACTGAAGCTTTCTTT	CAPETDFRNTEAFF
TRBJ1-4	TRBV15	.	TRBD1	TGTGCCACCAGCCGACAGGGTCCGGGTGAAAAACTGTTTTTT	CATSRQGPGEKLFF
TRBJ2-2	TRBV2	.	.	TGTGCCAGCACACAGGAACAAACCGGGGAGCTGTTTTTT	CASTQEQTGELFF
TRBJ2-3	TRBV29-1	.	TRBD2	TGCAGCGTCCGCAGCGGGAGAGGTACAGATACGCAGTATTTT	CSVRSGRGTDTQYF
TRBJ2-5	TRBV4-1	.	.	TGCGCCAGCAGCCCTAAGGGTCAGAGCCTAATTCAAGAGACCCAGTACTTC	CASSPKGQSLIQETQYF
TRBJ2-1	TRBV30	few	TRBD2	TGTGCCTGGAGTCCAGCGGGAGACGCGAATGAGCAGTTCTTC	CAWSPAGDANEQFF
TRBJ2-4	TRBV4-3	.	.	TGCGCCAGCAGCCAAGAACCAGGGAGTAACATTCAGTACTTC	CASSQEPGSNIQYF
TRBJ2-1	TRBV6-5	.	.	TGTGCCAGCAATAGAGTGGCAAATGAGCAGTTCTTC	CASNRVANEQFF
TRBJ1-5	TRBV2	.	.	TGTGCCAGCAGTGAGCAGGGATCCGGTCAGCCCCAGCATTTT	CASSEQGSGQPQHF
TRBJ2-5	TRBV5-4	.	.	TGTGCCAGCAGCTACAACCAAGAGACCCAGTACTTC	CASSYNQETQYF
TRBJ1-2	TRBV4-1	.	TRBD1	TGCGCCAGCAGCCACCTCGGACAGGGGGGGCCCTATGGCTACACCTTC	CASSHLGQGGPYGYTF
TRBJ1-2	TRBV18	.	.	TGTGCCAGCTCAGAGGTGGGAGATAGCTATGGCTACACCTTC	CASSEVGDSYGYTF
TRBJ1-1	TRBV7-9	few	.	TGTGCCAGCAGCTTAAGTCAGAACACTGAAGCTTTCTTT	CASSLSQNTEAFF
TRBJ2-6	TRBV5-1	.	.	TGCGCCAGCAGCCCACAAATTACTGGGGCCAACGTCCTGACTTTC	CASSPQITGANVLTF
TRBJ2-6	TRBV10-3	.	TRBD1	TGTGCCATCAGCCAGGGACAGGAATATTATGGGGCCAACGTCCTGACTTTC	CAISQGQEYYGANVLTF
TRBJ2-3	TRBV5-6	.	TRBD2	TGTGCCAGCAGCTTTCGCGGGAGAAGGACAGATACGCAGTATTTT	CASSFRGRRTDTQYF
TRBJ1-5	TRBV27	.	.	TGTGCCAGCAGTTTGCGAGGAAATCAGCCCCAGCATTTT	CASSLRGNQPQHF
TRBJ1-4	TRBV7-9	.	.	TGTGCCAGCAGCTTAGGGGCGTCAACTAATGAAAAACTGTTTTTT	CASSLGASTNEKLFF